This T cell receptor beta chain was profiled in a study of CD4+ T cells in melanoma. Data came from immunoSEQ multiplex PCR; TCRdb stores just in-frame clones and leaves some out. The sample carries some 21,000 clones, approximately 80% recorded once. Trimming took 0 bases from V and 2 from J; bases not matched to a gene: 5. CDR1 and CDR2 from the germline V gene are SGHRS and YFSETQ. The CDR3 is 18 residues long. The specimen sequenced was cells from a culture (not recorded whether cultured in vitro). This TCR derives from a human donor with melanoma. The chain is built from TRBV5-1 and TRBJ2-3; 14 bases line up with TRBD2. Here the CDR3 reads CASSLGGLAGGNTDTQYF. For the CDR3, the DNA is TGCGCCAGCAGCTTGGGCGGACTAGCGGGGGGAAACACAGATACGCAGTATTTT.